The rows below give T cell receptor beta chains drawn from one sample of a study of T cell responses to AZD1222 COVID-19 vaccine. Assay: immunoSEQ multiplex PCR; the TCRdb copy retains only in-frame clones and omits some. The sample has 150,000 to 200,000 clones, 92% seen once. Sequencing was performed on peripheral blood, taken 28 days after the second AZD1222 dose. These receptors all stem from an adult who received the AZD1222 COVID-19 vaccine. CDR3s include the opening cysteine and the closing phenylalanine or tryptophan. The D gene is left open where the match is weak. Some rows have no size entry. The others give once, few or many, or a class for an expanded clone.

j_call v_call clone_size d_call cdr3_aa cdr3_nt
TRBJ1-6 TRBV13 NA NA CASSLRAGVGSPLHF TGTGCCAGCAGCTTAAGGGCGGGGGTTGGGTCACCCCTCCACTTT
TRBJ1-2 TRBV2 many NA CASSDNGKGYTF TGTGCCAGCAGTGATAATGGGAAAGGCTACACCTTC
TRBJ1-6 TRBV7-2 NA NA CASSLSRWDNSPLHF TGTGCCAGCAGCTTAAGTCGATGGGATAATTCACCCCTCCACTTT
TRBJ1-6 TRBV19 NA NA CASSPLPWVTPLHF TGTGCCAGTAGTCCCCTGCCCTGGGTAACACCCCTCCACTTT
TRBJ2-3 TRBV7-2 NA TRBD2 CASSKTSGGKDTQYF TGTGCCAGCAGCAAGACTAGCGGGGGCAAAGATACGCAGTATTTT
TRBJ2-7 TRBV12-3/TRBV12-4 NA NA CASSSRDEQYF TGTGCCAGCAGTTCACGCGACGAGCAGTACTTC
TRBJ2-7 TRBV2 once TRBD1 CASDRGTYEQYF TGTGCCAGCGACAGGGGGACCTACGAGCAGTACTTC
TRBJ1-1 TRBV7-3 NA NA CASSLGGITNTEAFF TGTGCCAGCAGCTTAGGTGGGATTACGAACACTGAAGCTTTCTTT
TRBJ1-1 TRBV4-1 once NA CASSQVAGGGVTEAFF TGCGCCAGCAGCCAAGTCGCCGGAGGCGGGGTCACTGAAGCTTTCTTT
TRBJ2-7 TRBV3-1/TRBV3-2 NA TRBD2 CASSQDPTSLSEQYF TGTGCCAGCAGCCAAGATCCGACTAGCCTATCAGAGCAGTACTTC
TRBJ1-1 TRBV30 few NA CAWSDDVLNTEAFF TGTGCCTGGAGTGATGACGTACTGAACACTGAAGCTTTCTTT
TRBJ2-2 TRBV10-1 NA NA CASREQRDTGELFF TGCGCCAGTCGGGAACAGCGGGACACCGGGGAGCTGTTTTTT
TRBJ2-2 TRBV4-1 NA NA CASSLTRGVRLAGELFF TGCGCCAGCAGCCTGACCAGGGGCGTGAGATTGGCCGGGGAGCTGTTTTTT
TRBJ1-1 TRBV25-1 NA NA CASSTGAGHEAFF TGTGCCAGCTCCACCGGGGCCGGACATGAAGCTTTCTTT
TRBJ2-3 TRBV5-6 once TRBD2 CASSLTSGVRDTQYF TGTGCCAGCAGCTTGACTAGCGGGGTGAGAGATACGCAGTATTTT
TRBJ2-7 TRBV18 once NA CASSPNAGAEQYF TGTGCCAGCTCACCAAATGCAGGGGCCGAGCAGTACTTC
TRBJ2-3 TRBV3-1/TRBV3-2 few TRBD1 CASSQPGQGARDTQYF TGTGCCAGCAGCCAACCGGGACAGGGGGCGCGTGATACGCAGTATTTT
TRBJ2-1 TRBV6-6 NA TRBD2 CASSLTGTSGGAYNEQFF TGTGCCAGCAGTCTCACCGGGACTAGCGGGGGGGCCTACAATGAGCAGTTCTTC
TRBJ1-5 TRBV19 NA NA CASSPRDVSRFYSNQPQHF TGTGCCAGTAGTCCCCGGGACGTTTCCCGGTTTTATAGCAATCAGCCCCAGCATTTT
TRBJ1-3 TRBV30 NA NA CAWTLSSGNTIYF TGTGCCTGGACGCTGAGCTCTGGAAACACCATATATTTT
TRBJ2-5 TRBV2 NA NA CASSELMGETQYF TGTGCCAGCAGTGAACTTATGGGAGAGACCCAGTACTTC
TRBJ2-4 TRBV10-3 NA NA CAIRAGDSKNIQYF TGTGCCATCAGGGCAGGGGATTCCAAAAACATTCAGTACTTC
TRBJ1-2 TRBV4-2 NA NA CASSQGLENYGYTF TGTGCCAGCAGCCAGGGGTTGGAGAACTATGGCTACACCTTC
TRBJ2-2 TRBV5-1 once NA CASSFLGPGPGELFF TGCGCCAGCAGCTTTCTAGGACCCGGACCCGGGGAGCTGTTTTTT
TRBJ2-7 TRBV5-6 once NA CASSATPESSYEQYF TGTGCCAGCAGCGCCACCCCGGAAAGCTCCTACGAGCAGTACTTC
TRBJ1-1 TRBV5-1 NA NA CASSPGSGDTEAFF TGCGCCAGCAGCCCAGGCTCCGGGGACACTGAAGCTTTCTTT
TRBJ2-5 TRBV7-9 NA TRBD1 CASSPPPGGQETQYF TGTGCCAGCAGCCCGCCCCCAGGGGGTCAAGAGACCCAGTACTTC
TRBJ2-1 TRBV7-9 NA NA CASSLDGGNEQFF TGTGCCAGCAGCTTAGACGGGGGCAATGAGCAGTTCTTC
TRBJ1-1 TRBV5-5 NA NA CASSREGSRSTEAFF TGTGCCAGCAGCAGGGAAGGATCTAGGTCCACTGAAGCTTTCTTT
TRBJ1-5 TRBV7-2 NA NA CASSPREGYNQPQHF TGTGCCAGCAGCCCCCGCGAGGGGTACAATCAGCCCCAGCATTTT
TRBJ1-2 TRBV18 NA NA CASSPSYDRNYGYTF TGTGCCAGCTCACCATCGTACGACAGAAACTATGGCTACACCTTC
TRBJ1-2 TRBV2 NA NA CASRPRQAYLGYTF TGTGCCAGCAGGCCCAGACAGGCCTACCTGGGCTACACCTTC
TRBJ1-4 TRBV3-1/TRBV3-2 NA NA CASSQTGRDIFLTTTNEKLFF TGTGCCAGCAGCCAGACAGGCCGGGACATATTTTTAACCACAACTAATGAAAAACTGTTTTTT
TRBJ1-2 TRBV20-1 NA NA CSARGVLGYTF TGCAGTGCTAGGGGGGTTTTAGGCTACACCTTC
TRBJ1-3 TRBV10-2 few NA CASSEQDTYIIPGNTIYF TGCGCCAGCAGTGAGCAGGACACTTATATTATTCCTGGAAACACCATATATTTT
TRBJ1-1 TRBV4-2 NA NA CASSQLNTEAFF TGTGCCAGCAGCCAACTGAACACTGAAGCTTTCTTT
TRBJ2-5 TRBV7-2 NA TRBD2 CASNQLAGVETQYF TGTGCCAGCAACCAGCTAGCGGGGGTGGAGACCCAGTACTTC
TRBJ1-4 TRBV19 NA TRBD1 CASTTGTATNEKLFF TGTGCCAGTACCACAGGGACAGCAACTAATGAAAAACTGTTTTTT
TRBJ1-5 TRBV7-8 NA NA CASSTGYSNQPQHF TGTGCCAGCAGCACAGGTTATAGCAATCAGCCCCAGCATTTT
TRBJ2-2 TRBV29-1 NA NA CSAGEAHTGELFF TGCAGCGCCGGGGAGGCCCACACCGGGGAGCTGTTTTTT
TRBJ1-5 TRBV11-3 NA TRBD1 CASSLDQWTGFANQPQHF TGTGCCAGCAGCTTAGATCAGTGGACAGGGTTCGCCAATCAGCCCCAGCATTTT
TRBJ1-1 TRBV6-5 NA NA CASSYSIEGWYTEAFF TGTGCCAGCAGTTACTCGATAGAGGGCTGGTACACTGAAGCTTTCTTT
TRBJ2-5 TRBV9 NA TRBD2 CASSIGLAGQETQYF TGTGCCAGCAGCATTGGACTAGCGGGTCAAGAGACCCAGTACTTC
TRBJ1-1 TRBV6-5 NA NA CATPDTTGTEAFF TGTGCCACTCCGGATACCACTGGGACTGAAGCTTTCTTT
TRBJ2-2 TRBV13 once NA CASSLSGGFDTGELFF TGTGCCAGCAGCCTCTCCGGGGGCTTCGACACCGGGGAGCTGTTTTTT
TRBJ2-7 TRBV4-1 few TRBD2 CASSRGTSGGEQYF TGCGCCAGCAGCCGAGGGACTAGCGGGGGCGAGCAGTACTTC
TRBJ2-2 TRBV6-6 NA NA CASTVTGALTGELFF TGTGCCAGCACCGTCACGGGGGCCCTCACCGGGGAGCTGTTTTTT
TRBJ1-1 TRBV6-5 NA NA CASRSEGRGDTEAFF TGTGCCAGCAGGTCGGAGGGGCGAGGGGACACTGAAGCTTTCTTT
TRBJ1-1 TRBV18 NA TRBD1 CASSGTGGSTEAFF TGTGCCAGCTCAGGGACAGGGGGGAGCACTGAAGCTTTCTTT
TRBJ1-2 TRBV28 NA NA CASSLTGYGYTF TGTGCCAGCAGTTTAACTGGATATGGCTACACCTTC